This TCR beta chain emerged from a study of shared clonotypes between healthy human individuals. The V and J ends lost 2 bases and 5 bases respectively, with 18 bases between them. The V gene's germline CDR1 is SGHTA and CDR2 FQGNSA. This CDR3 region has 16 residues. Genomic DNA of each subset was evenly split across several immunoSEQ plates. Clones were read by immunoSEQ multiplex PCR, and TCRdb kept only the in-frame ones, dropping some. The table records about 1 million clones, around 76% of them present only once. The source material was memory CD4+ T cells sorted from blood. Subset reported: CD45RA-negative fraction. This chain links TRBV7-2 with TRBJ1-1; TRBD1 is a possible D gene (5 bases). The receptor's source is a young man in good health. This CDR3 is CASSLRPGGGRTEAFF. In DNA form, the CDR3 reads TGTGCCAGCAGCTTAAGGCCAGGCGGGGGAAGAACTGAAGCTTTCTTT.